The text below deals with one T cell receptor (beta chain). What it recognizes is unknown. PCR employed 60 Vbeta and 13 Jbeta primers. The assay was immunoSEQ multiplex PCR, and TCRdb's table has in-frame clones only and misses some. Here the sample spans approximately 160,000 clones, under 90% being singletons. The data originate from a study of cytomegalovirus exposure and HLA in healthy donors. Study-wide results and limits: TCR beta chains numbering roughly 150 were designated cytomegalovirus-associated.

Germline V gene sequence: CDR1 KGHSH, CDR2 LQKENI. The CDR3 totals 16 residues. The V and J ends lost 6 bases and 0 bases respectively, with 14 bases between them. Specimen: PBMCs. This chain joins TRBV18 and TRBJ1-4; weak D call: TRBD1 (5 bases). The source is a male donor in good health and CMV-seronegative. This CDR3 is CASSPRVSTTNEKLFF. As DNA, the CDR3 is TGTGCCAGCTCCCCCAGGGTATCAACAACTAATGAAAAACTGTTTTTT. Combining the CDR3 with reference TRBV18 and TRBJ1-4 gives the whole variable domain NAGVMQNPRHLVRRRGQEARLRCSPMKGHSHVYWYRQLPEEGLKFMVYLQKENIIDESGMPKERFSAEFPKEGPSILRIQQVVRGDSAAYFCASSPRVSTTNEKLFFGSGTQLSVL.